This T cell receptor (beta chain) comes out of a study of blood T cell repertoires in COVID-19. Study context: Samples came from the United States, Italy and Spain, spanning acute and convalescent COVID-19.

Libraries were prepared by immunoSEQ multiplex PCR; TCRdb keeps only in-frame clonotypes and omits some of them. The sample carries tens of thousands of clones, about 90% recorded once. This clone was detected a few times. CDR3 size: 16 residues. Germline loops: CDR1 SGHTA, CDR2 FQGNSA. The ends lost 1 base at V and 6 bases at J; junction bases unmatched: 5. This clonotype was obtained from a man aged 55 to 70 with active or convalescent COVID-19. Specimen: peripheral blood. This chain links TRBV7-2 with TRBJ1-6, with 8 bases that match TRBD1. DNA for the CDR3: TGTGCCAGCAGCTTAGGAGGACAGGGAATTAATTCACCCCTCCACTTT. It is translated as CASSLGGQGINSPLHF.